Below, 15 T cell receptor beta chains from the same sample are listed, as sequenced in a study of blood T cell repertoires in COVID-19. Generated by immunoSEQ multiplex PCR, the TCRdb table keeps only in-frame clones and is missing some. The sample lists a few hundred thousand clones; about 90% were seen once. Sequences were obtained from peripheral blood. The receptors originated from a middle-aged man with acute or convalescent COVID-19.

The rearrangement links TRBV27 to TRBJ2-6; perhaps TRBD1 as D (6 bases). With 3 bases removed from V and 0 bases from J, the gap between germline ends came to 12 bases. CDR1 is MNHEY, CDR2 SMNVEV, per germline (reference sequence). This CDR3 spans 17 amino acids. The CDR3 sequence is CASSLQGLLSGANVLTF. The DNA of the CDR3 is TGTGCCAGCAGTTTGCAGGGGTTGCTCTCTGGGGCCAACGTCCTGACTTTC.

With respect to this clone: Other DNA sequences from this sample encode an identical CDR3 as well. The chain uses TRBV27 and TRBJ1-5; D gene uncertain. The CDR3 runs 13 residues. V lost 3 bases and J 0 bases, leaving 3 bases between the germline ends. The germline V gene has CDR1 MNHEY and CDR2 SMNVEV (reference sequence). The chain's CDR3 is CASSFYSNQPQHF. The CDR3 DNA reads TGTGCCAGCAGTTTTTATAGCAATCAGCCCCAGCATTTT.

Written as DNA, the CDR3 is TGTGCCAGCAGTTACAGCCCCGGACAGGGGTGGGGTGGCTACACCTTC. Its translation: CASSYSPGQGWGGYTF. This rearrangement joins TRBV6-2 or TRBV6-3 to TRBJ1-2; 9 bases map to TRBD1. Germline V gives CDR1 MNHEY, CDR2 SVGEGT. The CDR3 loop spans 16 amino acids. V was pared by 2 bases and J by 7 bases, with 11 bases of the junction left unmatched.

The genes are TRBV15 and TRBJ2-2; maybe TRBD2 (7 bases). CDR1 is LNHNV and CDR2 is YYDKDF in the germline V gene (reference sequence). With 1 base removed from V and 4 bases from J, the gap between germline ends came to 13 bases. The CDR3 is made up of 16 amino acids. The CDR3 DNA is TGTGCCACCAGCAGAGTTCTAGGGGGGGGCACCGGGGAGCTGTTTTTT. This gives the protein CATSRVLGGGTGELFF.

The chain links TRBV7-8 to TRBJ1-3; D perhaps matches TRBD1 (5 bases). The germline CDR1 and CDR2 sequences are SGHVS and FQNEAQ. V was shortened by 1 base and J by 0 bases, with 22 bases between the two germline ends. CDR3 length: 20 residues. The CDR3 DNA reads TGTGCCAGCAGCTTAGGTCGATGGTTGGGGCCTCAAGCCTCTGGAAACACCATATATTTT. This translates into CASSLGRWLGPQASGNTIYF.

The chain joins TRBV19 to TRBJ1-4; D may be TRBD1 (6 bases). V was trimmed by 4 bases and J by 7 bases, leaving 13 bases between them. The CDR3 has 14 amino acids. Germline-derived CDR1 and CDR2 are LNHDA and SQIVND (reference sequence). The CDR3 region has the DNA TGTGCCAGTAGTACCAGGGGAATGAGTGAAAAACTGTTTTTT. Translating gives CASSTRGMSEKLFF.

The CDR3 sequence: CATSRHGGVSSYEQYF. CDR3 in DNA: TGTGCCACCAGCAGGCATGGCGGAGTCAGCTCCTACGAGCAGTACTTC. V gene TRBV15 combines with J gene TRBJ2-7; D gene uncertain. Trimming left V 3 bases short and J 0 bases short, with 15 bases between. The CDR3 length is 16 residues. Germline V gene lookup returns CDR1 LNHNV and CDR2 YYDKDF (reference sequence).

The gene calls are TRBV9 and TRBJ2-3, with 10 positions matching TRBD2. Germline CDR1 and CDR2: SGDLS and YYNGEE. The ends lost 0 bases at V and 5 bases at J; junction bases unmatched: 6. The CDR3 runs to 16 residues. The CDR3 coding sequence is TGTGCCAGCAGCGTAGAAATAGGACTAGCGGAAGATACGCAGTATTTT. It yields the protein CASSVEIGLAEDTQYF.

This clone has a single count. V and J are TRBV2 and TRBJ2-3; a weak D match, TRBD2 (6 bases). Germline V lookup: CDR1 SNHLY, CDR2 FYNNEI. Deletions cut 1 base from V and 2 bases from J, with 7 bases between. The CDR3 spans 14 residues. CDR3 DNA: TGTGCCAGCAGTGAAGGGGACTTCACAGATACGCAGTATTTT. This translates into CASSEGDFTDTQYF.

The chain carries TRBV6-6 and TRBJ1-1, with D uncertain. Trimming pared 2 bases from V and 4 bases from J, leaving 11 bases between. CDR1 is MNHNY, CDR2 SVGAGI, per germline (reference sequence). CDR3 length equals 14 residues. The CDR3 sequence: CASSYLGEGTEAFF. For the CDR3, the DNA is TGTGCCAGCAGTTACCTGGGCGAGGGCACTGAAGCTTTCTTT.

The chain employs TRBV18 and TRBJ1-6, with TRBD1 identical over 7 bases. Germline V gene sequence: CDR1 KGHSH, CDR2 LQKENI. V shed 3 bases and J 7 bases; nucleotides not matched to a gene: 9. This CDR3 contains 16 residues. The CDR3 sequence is CASSPYTRDRNSPLHF. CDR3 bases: TGTGCCAGCTCACCCTACACACGGGACAGAAATTCACCCCTCCACTTT.

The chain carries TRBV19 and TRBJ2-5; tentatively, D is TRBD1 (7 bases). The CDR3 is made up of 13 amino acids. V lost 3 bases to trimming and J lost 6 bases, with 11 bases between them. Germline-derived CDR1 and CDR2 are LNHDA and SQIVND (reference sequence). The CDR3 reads CASSMQGGKTQYF. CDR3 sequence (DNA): TGTGCCAGTAGTATGCAGGGGGGCAAGACCCAGTACTTC.

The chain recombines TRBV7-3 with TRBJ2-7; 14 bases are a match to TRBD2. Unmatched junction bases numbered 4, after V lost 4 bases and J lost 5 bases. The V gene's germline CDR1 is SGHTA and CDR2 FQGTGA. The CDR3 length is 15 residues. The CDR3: CASSSGLAGVHEQYF. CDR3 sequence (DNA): TGTGCCAGCAGCTCGGGACTAGCGGGAGTCCACGAGCAGTACTTC. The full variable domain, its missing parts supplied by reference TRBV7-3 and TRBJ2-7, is GAGVSQTPSNKVTEKGKYVELRCDPISGHTALYWYRQSLGQGPEFLIYFQGTGAADDSGLPNDRFFAVRPEGSVSTLKIQRTERGDSAVYLCASSSGLAGVHEQYFGPGTRLTVT.

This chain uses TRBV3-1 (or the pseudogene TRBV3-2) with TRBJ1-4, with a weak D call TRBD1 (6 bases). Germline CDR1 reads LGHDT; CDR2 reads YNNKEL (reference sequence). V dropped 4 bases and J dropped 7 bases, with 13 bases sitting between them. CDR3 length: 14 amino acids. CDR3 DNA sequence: TGTGCCAGCAGCCCTATCGGGGGGGCTGAAAAACTGTTTTTT. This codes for CASSPIGGAEKLFF.

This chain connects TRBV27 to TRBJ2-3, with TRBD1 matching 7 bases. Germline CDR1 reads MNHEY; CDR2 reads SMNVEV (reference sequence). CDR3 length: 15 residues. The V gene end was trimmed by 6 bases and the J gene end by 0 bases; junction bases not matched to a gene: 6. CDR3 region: CASSPDRVSTDTQYF. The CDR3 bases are TGTGCCAGCAGCCCAGACAGGGTGAGCACAGATACGCAGTATTTT.